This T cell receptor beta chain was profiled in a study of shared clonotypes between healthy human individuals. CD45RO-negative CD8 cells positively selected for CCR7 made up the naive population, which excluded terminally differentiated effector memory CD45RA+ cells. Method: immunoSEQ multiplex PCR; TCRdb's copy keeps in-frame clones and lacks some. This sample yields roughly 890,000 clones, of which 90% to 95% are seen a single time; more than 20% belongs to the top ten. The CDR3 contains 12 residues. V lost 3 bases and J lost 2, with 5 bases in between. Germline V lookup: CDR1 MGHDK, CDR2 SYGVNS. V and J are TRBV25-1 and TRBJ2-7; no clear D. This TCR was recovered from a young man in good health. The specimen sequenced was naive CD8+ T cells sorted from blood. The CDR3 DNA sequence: TGTGCCAGCAGTGACCTTACCTACGAGCAGTACTTC. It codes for CASSDLTYEQYF.